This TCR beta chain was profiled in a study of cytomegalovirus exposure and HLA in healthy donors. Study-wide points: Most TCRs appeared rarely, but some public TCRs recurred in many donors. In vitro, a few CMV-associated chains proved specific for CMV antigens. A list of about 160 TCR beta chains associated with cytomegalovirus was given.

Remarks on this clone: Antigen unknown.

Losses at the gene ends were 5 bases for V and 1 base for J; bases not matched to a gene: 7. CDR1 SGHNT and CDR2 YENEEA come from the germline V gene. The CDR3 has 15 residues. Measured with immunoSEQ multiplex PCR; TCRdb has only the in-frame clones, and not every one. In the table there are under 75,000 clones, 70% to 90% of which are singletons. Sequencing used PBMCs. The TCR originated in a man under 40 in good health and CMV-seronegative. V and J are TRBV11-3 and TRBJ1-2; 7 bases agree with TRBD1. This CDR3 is CASSPRDRLNYGYTF. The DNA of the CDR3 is TGTGCCAGCAGCCCCAGGGACAGACTTAACTATGGCTACACCTTC.